This T cell receptor (beta chain) appears in the sequencing data of a study of T cell repertoires in cytomegalovirus infection. In the study overall: A matching HLA type, together with CMV infection, was signaled by public TCR beta signatures. Study outcomes and limitations: The study identified carriers of CMV plus the relevant HLA from cumulative public TCR beta family frequency.

Losses at the gene ends were 4 bases for V and 4 bases for J; bases not matched to a gene: 8. Germline-derived CDR1 and CDR2 are SGHDT and YYEEEE. The CDR3 has 15 amino acids. This clonotype was counted ten times or more. As yet, its antigen is unknown. MiXCR was run by TCRdb on the reads, yielding one entry per CDR3 protein. The sample lists about 190,000 distinct CDR3 sequences; approximately 30% were seen once. The chain has TRBV5-6 and TRBJ1-1, with 9 bases matching TRBD1. The TCR was taken from a human donor in good health (CMV status not recorded). Some clones in this sample may be carry-over from other donors' samples. The sample taken for sequencing was PBMCs. This CDR3 reads CASSVRQGEFTEAFF. The CDR3 nucleotides are TGTGCCAGCAGCGTACGACAGGGGGAATTCACTGAAGCTTTCTTT.